What follows describes a single T cell receptor (beta chain). Its antigen is currently not known. Nothing much larger sits one base from this clone, and base qualities are not available. This sample was taken from a study of PD-L1 blockade in urothelial cancer (dated by TCRdb to about 2017). Describing the broader study: All patients started therapy around 2014 and received atezolizumab 1,200 mg intravenously every 3 weeks. In the same patients who had TCR sequencing, pretreatment tumors also underwent whole exome sequencing and RNA sequencing. Pretreatment tumor samples, along with matched peripheral blood serially collected before and after atezolizumab treatment, were subjected to TCR sequencing. Blood samples were analyzed 3 weeks after the start of treatment (second dose) and 6 weeks after the start of treatment. The study, an exploratory multi-omic analysis, examined somatic, immune and clinical correlates of response to PD-L1 blockade with atezolizumab in urothelial cancer. Patients had an ECOG performance status of 0 or 1 and had received between 0 and 3 prior chemotherapy regimens. Pretreatment blood TCR-seq was available for nearly 30 patients, at least one posttreatment blood collection was obtained for 25 or so patients, and tumor TCR-seq was available for 25 or so patients. Under ten patients achieved durable clinical benefit and approximately 19 did not. Twenty-five of 29 patients were males with bladder-origin urothelial cancer, and about 65% of the 29 reported a prior smoking history. Durable clinical benefit meant progression-free survival longer than 6 months, and TCR features were also tested against progression-free and overall survival. Blood samples yielded a median of roughly 150,000 T cells and tens of thousands of unique TCRs, with median clonality 0.080.

To estimate absolute template abundance from read counts, synthetic TCR analog templates were spiked into each PCR. TCRbeta CDR3 regions were amplified from genomic DNA with bias-controlled V and J gene primers using the immunoSEQ assay. Rearranged TCRbeta segments were sequenced at approximately 20X coverage. The study's own analysis went as follows. Clustering was used to correct sequencing errors, and CDR3s were annotated against IMGT to assign V, D and J genes. Downstream analyses used only productive TCRbeta rearrangements and left out out-of-frame or stop-codon sequences. To compute clonality, Shannon entropy was normalized by the log of the number of unique productive sequences and then subtracted from one. Fisher's exact test with Benjamini-Hochberg correction, at a threshold of adjusted p below 0.01, was used to find clones that differed between time points or between blood and tumor. Here the immuneACCESS table is served through TCRdb, limited to in-frame sequences with V and J called. Missing clones are a known gap in these copies; in checked studies unresolved V genes cover under half, and the rest lacks a known reason. The V and J calls and clone size were taken over from that table, and D and trimming were inferred from the DNA. This sample is represented by around 87,000 clones; approximately 82% of them were singletons. The top ten constitute around 7.7% of the sample.

The CDR3 runs 14 amino acids, cysteine and phenylalanine included. Of the read, only the CDR3 DNA is kept; its 42 bases are in frame from base 1. Ends trimmed: V by 3 bases, J by 4 bases; bases unmatched to a gene: 3. The germline V gene sets CDR1 to KGHSH and CDR2 to LQKENI. Beyond this particular receptor, the publication reports: At 3 weeks after the start of treatment, tumor-associated TCR clones in peripheral blood had expanded more in patients with durable benefit (n ≈ 24, p = 0.022). Small sample size (n ≈ 29) and many exploratory analyses mean the results are intended to be hypothesis-generating. Improved progression-free and overall survival was found to be associated with pretreatment peripheral blood TCR clonality below the median.

This specimen's time point label, per the study, means: peripheral blood 6 weeks after treatment start. A cohort of about 27 patients with locally advanced or metastatic urothelial carcinoma, treated at Memorial Sloan Kettering on a trial protocol, was included. Peripheral blood mononuclear cells were collected pretreatment and during treatment, at between 1 and 8 total time points per patient. The Qiagen DNeasy Blood extraction kit was used to purify genomic DNA from total PBMCs and tumor samples. PBMCs were collected pretreatment and during treatment and were isolated and stored as previously described.

This chain joins TRBV18 to TRBJ2-7; TRBD2 agrees with 10 junctional bases. The starting material was PBMCs, obtained around atezolizumab (anti-PD-L1) treatment. The receptor was derived from a man between 65 and 79 years old with urothelial cancer. The DNA sequence is as follows: TGTGCCAGCTCACCGGGACTAGCGTCATACGAGCAGTACTTC. Translated, this gives CASSPGLASYEQYF.